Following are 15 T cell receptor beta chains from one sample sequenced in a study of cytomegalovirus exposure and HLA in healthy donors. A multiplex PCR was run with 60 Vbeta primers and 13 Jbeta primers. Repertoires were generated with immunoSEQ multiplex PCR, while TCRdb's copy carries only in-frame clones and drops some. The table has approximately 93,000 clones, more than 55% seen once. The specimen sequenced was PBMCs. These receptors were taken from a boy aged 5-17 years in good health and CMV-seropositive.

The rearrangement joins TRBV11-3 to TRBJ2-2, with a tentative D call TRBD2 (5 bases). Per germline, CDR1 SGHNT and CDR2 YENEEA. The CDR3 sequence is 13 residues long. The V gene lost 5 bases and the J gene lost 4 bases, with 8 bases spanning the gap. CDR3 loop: CASSLASTGELFF. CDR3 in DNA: TGTGCCAGCAGCCTAGCCAGCACCGGGGAGCTGTTTTTT.

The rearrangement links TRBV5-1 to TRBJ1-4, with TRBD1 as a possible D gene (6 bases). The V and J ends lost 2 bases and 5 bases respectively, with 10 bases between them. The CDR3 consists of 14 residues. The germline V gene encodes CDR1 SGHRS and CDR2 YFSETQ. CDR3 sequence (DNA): TGCGCCAGCAGCTTAACAGGGTCCAATGAAAAACTGTTTTTT. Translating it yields CASSLTGSNEKLFF.

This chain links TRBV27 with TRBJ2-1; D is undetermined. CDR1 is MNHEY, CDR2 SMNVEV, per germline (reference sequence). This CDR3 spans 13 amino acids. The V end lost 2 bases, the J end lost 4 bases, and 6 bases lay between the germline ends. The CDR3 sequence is CASSLNSYNEQFF. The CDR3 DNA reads TGTGCCAGCAGTTTAAACAGTTACAATGAGCAGTTCTTC.

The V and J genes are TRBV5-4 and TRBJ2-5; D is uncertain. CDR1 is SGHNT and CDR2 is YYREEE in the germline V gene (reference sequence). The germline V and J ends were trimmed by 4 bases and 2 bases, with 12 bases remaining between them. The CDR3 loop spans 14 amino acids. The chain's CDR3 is CASSPEWSQETQYF. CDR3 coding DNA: TGTGCCAGCAGCCCGGAGTGGAGTCAAGAGACCCAGTACTTC.

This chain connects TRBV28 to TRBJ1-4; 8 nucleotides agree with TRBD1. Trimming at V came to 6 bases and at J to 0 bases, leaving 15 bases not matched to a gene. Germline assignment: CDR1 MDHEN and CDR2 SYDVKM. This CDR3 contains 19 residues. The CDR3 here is CASSPTIGTGFSTNEKLFF. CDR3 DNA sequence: TGTGCCAGCAGCCCCACCATTGGGACAGGTTTTTCAACTAATGAAAAACTGTTTTTT.

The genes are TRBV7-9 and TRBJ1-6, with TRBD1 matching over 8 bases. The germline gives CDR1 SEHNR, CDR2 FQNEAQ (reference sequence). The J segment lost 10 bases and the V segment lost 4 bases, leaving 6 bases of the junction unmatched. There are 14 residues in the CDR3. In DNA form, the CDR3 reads TGTGCCAGCAGCTCGGACAGGGACAACTCACCCCTCCACTTT. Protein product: CASSSDRDNSPLHF.

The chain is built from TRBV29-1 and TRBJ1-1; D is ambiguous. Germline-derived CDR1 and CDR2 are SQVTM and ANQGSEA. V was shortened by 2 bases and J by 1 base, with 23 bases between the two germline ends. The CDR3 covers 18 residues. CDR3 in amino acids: CSVELVAAYFRENTEAFF. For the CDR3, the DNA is TGCAGCGTTGAATTGGTGGCGGCCTACTTCCGAGAGAACACTGAAGCTTTCTTT.

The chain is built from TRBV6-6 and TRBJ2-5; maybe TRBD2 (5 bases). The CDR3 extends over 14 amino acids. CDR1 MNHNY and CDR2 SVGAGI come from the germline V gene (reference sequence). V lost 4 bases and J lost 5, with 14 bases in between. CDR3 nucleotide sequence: TGTGCCAGCAGTTCCCTACTAGTTAGGGAGACCCAGTACTTC. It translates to CASSSLLVRETQYF.

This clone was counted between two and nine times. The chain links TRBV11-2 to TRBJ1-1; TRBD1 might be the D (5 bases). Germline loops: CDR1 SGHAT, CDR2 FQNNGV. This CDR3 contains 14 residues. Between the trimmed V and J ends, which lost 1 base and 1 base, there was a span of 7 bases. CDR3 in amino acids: CASSLGGRNTEAFF. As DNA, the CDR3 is TGTGCCAGCAGCTTAGGGGGCAGGAACACTGAAGCTTTCTTT.

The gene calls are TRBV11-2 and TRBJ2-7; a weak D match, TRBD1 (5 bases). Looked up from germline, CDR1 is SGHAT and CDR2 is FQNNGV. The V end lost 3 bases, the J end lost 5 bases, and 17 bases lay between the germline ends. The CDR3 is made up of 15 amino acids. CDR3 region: CASSFLGQGYHEQYF. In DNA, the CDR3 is TGTGCCAGCAGCTTTTTAGGGCAGGGTTACCACGAGCAGTACTTC. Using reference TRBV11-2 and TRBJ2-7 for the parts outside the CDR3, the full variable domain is EAGVAQSPRYKIIEKRQSVAFWCNPISGHATLYWYQQILGQGPKLLIQFQNNGVVDDSQLPKDRFSAERLKGVDSTLKIQPAKLEDSAVYLCASSFLGQGYHEQYFGPGTRLTVT.

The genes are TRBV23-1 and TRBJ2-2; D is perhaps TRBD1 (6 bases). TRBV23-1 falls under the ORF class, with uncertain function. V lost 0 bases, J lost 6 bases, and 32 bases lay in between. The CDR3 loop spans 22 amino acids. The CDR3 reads CASSQSPHIRTDGFGQPGELFF. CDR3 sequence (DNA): TGCGCCAGCAGTCAATCGCCCCATATTCGGACAGATGGGTTCGGACAGCCCGGGGAGCTGTTTTTT.

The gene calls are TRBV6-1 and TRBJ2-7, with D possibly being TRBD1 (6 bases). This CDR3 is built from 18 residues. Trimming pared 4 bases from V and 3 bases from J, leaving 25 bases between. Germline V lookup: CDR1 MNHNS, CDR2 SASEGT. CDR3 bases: TGTGCCAGCAGTGGGACAAGACGGACAGTAAGTAGTCTCTACGAGCAGTACTTC. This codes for CASSGTRRTVSSLYEQYF.

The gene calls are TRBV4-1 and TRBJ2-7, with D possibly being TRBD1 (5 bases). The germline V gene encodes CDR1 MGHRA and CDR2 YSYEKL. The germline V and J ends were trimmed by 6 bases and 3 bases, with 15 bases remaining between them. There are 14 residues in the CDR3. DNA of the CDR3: TGCGCCAGCAGACAGGCTCTAGGGGACTACGAGCAGTACTTC. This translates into CASRQALGDYEQYF.

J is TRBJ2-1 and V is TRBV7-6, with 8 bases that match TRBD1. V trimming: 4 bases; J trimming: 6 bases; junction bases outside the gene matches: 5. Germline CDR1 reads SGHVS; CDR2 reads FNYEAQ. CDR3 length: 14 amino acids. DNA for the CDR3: TGTGCCAGCAGCTCTAGGACAGGGATCAATGAGCAGTTCTTC. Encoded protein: CASSSRTGINEQFF.

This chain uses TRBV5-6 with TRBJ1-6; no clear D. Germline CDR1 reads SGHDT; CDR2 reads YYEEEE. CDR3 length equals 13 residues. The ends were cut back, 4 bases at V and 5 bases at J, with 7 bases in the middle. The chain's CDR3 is CASSLLNNSPLHF. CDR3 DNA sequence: TGTGCCAGCAGCCTACTTAATAATTCACCCCTCCACTTT.